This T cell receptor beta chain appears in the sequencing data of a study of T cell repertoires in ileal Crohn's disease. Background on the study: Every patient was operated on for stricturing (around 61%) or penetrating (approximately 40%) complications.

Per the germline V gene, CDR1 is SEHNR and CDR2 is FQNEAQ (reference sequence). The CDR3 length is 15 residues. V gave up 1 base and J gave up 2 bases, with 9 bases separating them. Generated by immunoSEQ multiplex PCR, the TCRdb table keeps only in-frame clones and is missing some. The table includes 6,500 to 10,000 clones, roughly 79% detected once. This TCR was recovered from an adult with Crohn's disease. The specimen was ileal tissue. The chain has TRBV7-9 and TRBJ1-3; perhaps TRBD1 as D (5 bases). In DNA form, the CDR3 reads TGTGCCAGCAGCTTAGGGGGGACTACTGGAAACACCATATATTTT. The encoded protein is CASSLGGTTGNTIYF.